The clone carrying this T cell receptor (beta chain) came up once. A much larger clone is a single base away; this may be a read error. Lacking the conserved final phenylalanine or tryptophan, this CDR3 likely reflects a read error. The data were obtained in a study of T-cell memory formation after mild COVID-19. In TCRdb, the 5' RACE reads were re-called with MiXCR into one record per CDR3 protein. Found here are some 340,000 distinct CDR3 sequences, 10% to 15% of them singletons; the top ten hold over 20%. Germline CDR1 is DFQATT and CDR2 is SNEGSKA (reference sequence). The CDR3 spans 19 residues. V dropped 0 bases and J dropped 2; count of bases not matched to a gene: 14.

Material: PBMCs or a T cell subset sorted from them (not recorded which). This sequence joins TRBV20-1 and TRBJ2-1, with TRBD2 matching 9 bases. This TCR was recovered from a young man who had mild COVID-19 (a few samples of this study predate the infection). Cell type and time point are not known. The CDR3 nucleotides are TGCAGTGCTAGAGAGAACTCTATAGCGGGGGTTCTCCCCTACAATGAGCAGTTCTTA. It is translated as CSARENSIAGVLPYNEQFL.